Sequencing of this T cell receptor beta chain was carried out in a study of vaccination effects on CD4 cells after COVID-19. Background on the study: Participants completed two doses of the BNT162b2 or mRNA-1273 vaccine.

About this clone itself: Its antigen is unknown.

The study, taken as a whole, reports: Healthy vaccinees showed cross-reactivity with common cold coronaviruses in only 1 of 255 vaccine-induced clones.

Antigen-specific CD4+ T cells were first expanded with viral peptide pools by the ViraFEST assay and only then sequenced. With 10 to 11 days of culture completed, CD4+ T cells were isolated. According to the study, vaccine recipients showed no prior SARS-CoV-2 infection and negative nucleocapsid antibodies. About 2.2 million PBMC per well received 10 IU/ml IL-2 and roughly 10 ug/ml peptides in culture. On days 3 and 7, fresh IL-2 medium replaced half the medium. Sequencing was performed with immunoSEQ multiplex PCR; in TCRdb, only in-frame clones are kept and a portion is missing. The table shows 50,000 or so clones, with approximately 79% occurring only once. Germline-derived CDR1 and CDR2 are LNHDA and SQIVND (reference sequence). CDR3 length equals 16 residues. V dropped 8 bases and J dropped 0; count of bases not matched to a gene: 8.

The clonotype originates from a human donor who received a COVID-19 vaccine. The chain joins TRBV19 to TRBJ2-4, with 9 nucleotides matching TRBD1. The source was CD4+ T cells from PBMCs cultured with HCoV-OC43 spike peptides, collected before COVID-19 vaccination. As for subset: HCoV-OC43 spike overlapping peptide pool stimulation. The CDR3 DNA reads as TGTGCCAGTGGGGGACAGGGAGGTCTAGCCAAAAACATTCAGTACTTC. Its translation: CASGGQGGLAKNIQYF.